A selection of T cell receptor beta chains follows, all from one sample in a study of blood T cell repertoires in COVID-19. Sequenced by immunoSEQ multiplex PCR; TCRdb stores in-frame clones only, minus some. The profile shows around 180,000 clones, roughly 89% of them singletons. Material for sequencing was PBMCs or T cells enriched from blood (not recorded which). These TCRs come from a woman in her forties with acute COVID-19. The CDR3 runs from the conserved cysteine through the conserved F or W. The D gene is left open where the match is weak. Where a row states a size, it is once, few, many or the class of an expanded clone; other rows omit it.

V	D	J	size	CDR3	DNA
TRBV29-1	-	TRBJ2-7	-	CSVVWTATYEQYF	TGCAGCGTTGTGTGGACAGCTACCTACGAGCAGTACTTC
TRBV4-1	TRBD2	TRBJ2-5	-	CASSGTSGIGTQYF	TGCGCCAGCAGCGGGACTAGCGGGATTGGGACCCAGTACTTC
TRBV6-1	TRBD2	TRBJ2-1	-	CASSEAQLAGLYNEQFF	TGTGCCAGCAGTGAAGCCCAACTAGCGGGGCTATACAATGAGCAGTTCTTC
TRBV5-8	-	TRBJ1-1	-	CASSNRRGSGHTEAFF	TGTGCCAGCAGCAATCGCCGGGGGTCGGGGCACACTGAAGCTTTCTTT
TRBV6-6	TRBD2	TRBJ2-2	-	CASRAGSQVGELFF	TGTGCCAGCAGAGCGGGGTCACAGGTGGGGGAGCTGTTTTTT
TRBV4-3	TRBD1	TRBJ1-1	-	CASSQGGGPTEAFF	TGCGCCAGCAGCCAAGGAGGGGGCCCCACTGAAGCTTTCTTT
TRBV12-5	TRBD1	TRBJ1-2	-	CASGLVVQGGQLPNYGYTF	TGTGCTAGTGGTTTGGTAGTACAAGGGGGACAGCTACCTAACTATGGCTACACCTTC
TRBV10-3	-	TRBJ1-3	-	CAISEGNGGEYGSGNTIYF	TGTGCCATCAGTGAGGGGAACGGAGGGGAGTATGGCTCTGGAAACACCATATATTTT
TRBV7-2	TRBD2	TRBJ2-5	-	CASRQTSGRPGETQYF	TGTGCCAGCAGACAGACTAGCGGGAGGCCCGGGGAGACCCAGTACTTC
TRBV19	-	TRBJ1-5	-	CASSRTDQPQHF	TGTGCCAGTAGCAGGACAGATCAGCCCCAGCATTTT
TRBV2	-	TRBJ2-1	once	CASSDPYNEQFF	TGTGCCAGCAGTGACCCTTACAATGAGCAGTTCTTC
TRBV5-1	TRBD1	TRBJ2-7	few	CASSSGDRTSEQYF	TGCGCCAGCAGCTCGGGGGACAGGACCTCTGAGCAGTACTTC
TRBV4-2	TRBD2	TRBJ2-2	-	CASSQVGPSGRANTGELFF	TGTGCCAGCAGCCAAGTCGGTCCTAGCGGGAGGGCAAACACCGGGGAGCTGTTTTTT
TRBV19	-	TRBJ2-1	-	CASSTPTGKHYNEQFF	TGTGCCAGTAGTACTCCGACAGGAAAGCACTACAATGAGCAGTTCTTC
TRBV10-1	TRBD2	TRBJ2-3	-	CASSEGSGKTDTQYF	TGCGCCAGCAGTGAGGGGAGCGGGAAAACAGATACGCAGTATTTT
TRBV11-2	-	TRBJ2-5	-	CASSLKHGQGETQYF	TGTGCCAGCAGCTTAAAACATGGCCAGGGGGAGACCCAGTACTTC
TRBV6-5	-	TRBJ1-6	-	CASRPDRRESPLHF	TGTGCCAGCAGGCCGGACAGAAGGGAATCACCCCTCCACTTT
TRBV18	TRBD1	TRBJ1-1	-	CASHGQGTLNTEAFF	TGTGCCAGCCACGGACAGGGAACTCTGAACACTGAAGCTTTCTTT
TRBV18	TRBD1	TRBJ1-2	-	CASSPLGDSWGYTF	TGTGCCAGCTCACCTCTTGGGGACAGTTGGGGCTACACCTTC
TRBV2	TRBD1	TRBJ1-6	-	CASRTLGAGTEYNSPLHF	TGTGCCAGCAGGACATTAGGGGCGGGGACAGAGTATAATTCACCCCTCCACTTT
TRBV28	TRBD1	TRBJ1-6	-	CASRGDPGSPLHF	TGTGCCTCCAGGGGGGACCCGGGTTCACCCCTCCACTTT
TRBV29-1	TRBD2	TRBJ2-5	once	CSVAQRGGQQTQYF	TGCAGCGTTGCCCAGCGGGGGGGCCAACAGACCCAGTACTTC
TRBV19	-	TRBJ1-1	-	CASFPPIREDRMNTEAFF	TGTGCCAGTTTTCCACCGATCCGAGAGGACAGAATGAACACTGAAGCTTTCTTT
TRBV7-9	-	TRBJ1-3	-	CASQLRSGGVGSSGNTIYF	TGTGCCAGCCAGCTTAGGTCCGGAGGGGTCGGCAGCTCTGGAAACACCATATATTTT